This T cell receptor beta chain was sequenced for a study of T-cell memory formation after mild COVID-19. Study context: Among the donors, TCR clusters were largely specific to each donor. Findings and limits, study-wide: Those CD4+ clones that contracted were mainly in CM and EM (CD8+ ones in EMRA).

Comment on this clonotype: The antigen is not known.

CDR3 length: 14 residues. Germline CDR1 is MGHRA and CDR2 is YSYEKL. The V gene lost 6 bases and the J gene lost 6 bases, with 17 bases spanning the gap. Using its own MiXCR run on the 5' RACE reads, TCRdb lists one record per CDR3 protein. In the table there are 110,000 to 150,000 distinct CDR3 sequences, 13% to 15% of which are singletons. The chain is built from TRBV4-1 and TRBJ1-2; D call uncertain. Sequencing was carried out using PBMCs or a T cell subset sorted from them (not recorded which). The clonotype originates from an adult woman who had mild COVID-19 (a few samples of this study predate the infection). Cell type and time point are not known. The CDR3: CASRQFSGVDGYTF. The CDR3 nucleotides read TGCGCCAGCAGGCAGTTCAGCGGGGTCGATGGCTACACCTTC.